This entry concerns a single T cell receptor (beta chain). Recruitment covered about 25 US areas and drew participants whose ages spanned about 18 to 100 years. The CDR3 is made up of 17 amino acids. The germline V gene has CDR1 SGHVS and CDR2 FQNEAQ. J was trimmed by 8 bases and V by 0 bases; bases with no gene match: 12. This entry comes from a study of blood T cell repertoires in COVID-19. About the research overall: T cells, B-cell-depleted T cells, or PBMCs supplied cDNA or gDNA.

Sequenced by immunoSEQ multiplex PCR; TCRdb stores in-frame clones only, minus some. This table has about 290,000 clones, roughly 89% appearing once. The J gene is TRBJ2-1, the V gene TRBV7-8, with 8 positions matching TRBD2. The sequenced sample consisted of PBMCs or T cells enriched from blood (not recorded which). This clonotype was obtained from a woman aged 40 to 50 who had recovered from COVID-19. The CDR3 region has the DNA TGTGCCAGCAGCTTAGCGCGGGCGGGAGGCTTAGCAGATGAGCAGTTCTTC. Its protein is CASSLARAGGLADEQFF.